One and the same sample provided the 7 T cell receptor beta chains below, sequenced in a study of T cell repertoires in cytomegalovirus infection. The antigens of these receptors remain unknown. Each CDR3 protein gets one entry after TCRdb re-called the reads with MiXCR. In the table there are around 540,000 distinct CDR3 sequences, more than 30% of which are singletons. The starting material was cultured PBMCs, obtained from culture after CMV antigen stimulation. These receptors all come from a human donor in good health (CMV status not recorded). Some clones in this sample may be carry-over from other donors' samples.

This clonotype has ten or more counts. The CDR3 DNA reads as TGTGCCAGCAGCCCCACCGCGCTAGCCCACACTCGGTTCTTC. Protein product: CASSPTALAHTRFF. The chain is built from TRBV7-2 and TRBJ2-1; D possibly corresponds to TRBD2 (5 bases). The V gene's germline CDR1 is SGHTA and CDR2 FQGNSA. The CDR3 has 14 amino acids. With 5 bases removed from V and 15 bases from J, the gap between germline ends came to 23 bases.

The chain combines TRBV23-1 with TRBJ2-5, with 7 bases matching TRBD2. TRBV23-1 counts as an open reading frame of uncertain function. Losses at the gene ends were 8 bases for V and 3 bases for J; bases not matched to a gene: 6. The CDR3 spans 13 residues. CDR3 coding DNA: TGCGCCAGCGCCGCGGGGACTAAAGAGACCCAGTACTTC. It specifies CASAAGTKETQYF.

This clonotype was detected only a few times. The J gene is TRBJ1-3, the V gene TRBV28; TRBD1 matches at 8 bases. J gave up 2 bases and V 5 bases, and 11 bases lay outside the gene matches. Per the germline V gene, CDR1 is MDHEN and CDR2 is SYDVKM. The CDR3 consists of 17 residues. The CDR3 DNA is TGTGCCAGCAGTCCCCGGACAGGGAAGGTTCCTGGAAACACCATATATTTT. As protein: CASSPRTGKVPGNTIYF.

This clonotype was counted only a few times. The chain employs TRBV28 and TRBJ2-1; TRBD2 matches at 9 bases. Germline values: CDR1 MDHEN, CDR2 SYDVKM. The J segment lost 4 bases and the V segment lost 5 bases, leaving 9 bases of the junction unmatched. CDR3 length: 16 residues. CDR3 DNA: TGTGCCAGCAGTGCCTCCGGGACTAGCCTTTACAATGAGCAGTTCTTC. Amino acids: CASSASGTSLYNEQFF.

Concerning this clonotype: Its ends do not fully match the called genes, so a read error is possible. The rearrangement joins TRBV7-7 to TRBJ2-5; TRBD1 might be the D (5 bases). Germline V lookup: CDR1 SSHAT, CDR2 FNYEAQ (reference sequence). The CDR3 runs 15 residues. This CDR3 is CASRNTQGQGETQYF. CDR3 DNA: TGTGCTAGCAGAAATACCCAGGGTCAAGGGGAGACCCAGTACTTC.

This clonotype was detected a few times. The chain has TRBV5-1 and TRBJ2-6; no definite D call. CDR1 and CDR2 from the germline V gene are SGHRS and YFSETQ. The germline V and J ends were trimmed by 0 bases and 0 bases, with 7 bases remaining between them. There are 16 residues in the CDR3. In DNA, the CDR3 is TGCGCCAGCAGCTTGGGGCAGTTCTCTGGGGCCAACGTCCTGACTTTC. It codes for CASSLGQFSGANVLTF.

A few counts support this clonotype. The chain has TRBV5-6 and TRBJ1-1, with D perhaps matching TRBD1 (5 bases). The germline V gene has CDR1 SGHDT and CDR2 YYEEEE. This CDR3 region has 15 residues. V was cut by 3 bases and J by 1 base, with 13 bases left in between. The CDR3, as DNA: TGTGCCAGCAGCTGGAGCGGGCAGGGGAACACTGAAGCTTTCTTT. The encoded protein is CASSWSGQGNTEAFF.